This passage covers 2 T cell receptor beta chains from one sample sequenced in a study of graft-versus-host responses after intestinal transplantation. The authors processed graft tissue to release intraepithelial and lamina propria lymphocytes. Profiling relied on immunoSEQ multiplex PCR, and the TCRdb table lists in-frame clones only, not all of them. The table includes around 13,000 clones, 74% detected once. Here the sequenced sample was ileum tissue, taken 16 days after intestinal transplant. The receptors shown here come from a human patient who received an intestinal transplant, so some T cells may come from the graft donor.

The rearrangement links TRBV2 to TRBJ2-3, with 8 bases matching TRBD2. Germline V gives CDR1 SNHLY, CDR2 FYNNEI. V trimming: 4 bases; J trimming: 0 bases; junction bases outside the gene matches: 6. CDR3 length: 16 residues. The CDR3 region is CASSGSGRASTDTQYF. In DNA form, the CDR3 reads TGTGCCAGCAGTGGTTCCGGGAGGGCCAGCACAGATACGCAGTATTTT.

In its sample, this clone was seen once. V and J are TRBV10-2 and TRBJ2-3; 10 bases align to TRBD1. The CDR3 spans 17 residues. Germline assignment: CDR1 WSHSY and CDR2 SAAADI. Unmatched junction bases numbered 15, after V lost 6 bases and J lost 6 bases. The DNA of the CDR3 is TGCGCCAGCAGAATACCCCTGACAGGGGGCGCGGGTGATACGCAGTATTTT. It encodes CASRIPLTGGAGDTQYF.